The clone carrying this TCR beta chain was detected a few times. TCRdb independently ran MiXCR on the 5' RACE reads; one entry per CDR3 protein. This sample has 52,000 or so distinct CDR3 sequences, with roughly 20% found just once. Cells sorted as Tregs were CD4+, CD25+ and CD127-/low. The CDR3 consists of 16 residues. Trimming pared 0 bases from V and 4 bases from J, leaving 15 bases between. Looked up from germline, CDR1 is DFQATT and CDR2 is SNEGSKA (reference sequence). The TCR originated in a female donor with breast cancer. The rearrangement uses TRBV20-1 and TRBJ1-4; possibly TRBD1 for D (6 bases). Sequencing input: tumor-infiltrating Tregs sorted from the breast tumor. The DNA of the CDR3 is TGCAGTGCTAGAGATCGGGGAGGGGGTCATAATGAAAAACTGTTTTTT. The encoded protein is CSARDRGGGHNEKLFF.